This T cell receptor beta chain was observed in a study of blood T cell repertoires in COVID-19. At the level of the study: Researchers got acute and convalescent COVID-19 samples from the United States, Italy and Spain.

The CDR3 runs 17 residues. Germline assignment: CDR1 LGHDT and CDR2 YNNKEL (reference sequence). V dropped 3 bases and J dropped 5 bases, with 20 bases sitting between them. In its sample, this clone was seen once. The assay was immunoSEQ multiplex PCR, and TCRdb's table has in-frame clones only and misses some. This table has under 350,000 clones, roughly 91% appearing once. Sequencing used peripheral blood. The sequence was collected from a man in his forties with acute or convalescent COVID-19. This chain uses TRBV3-1 (or the pseudogene TRBV3-2) with TRBJ2-1, with D perhaps matching TRBD2 (6 bases). Here the CDR3 DNA reads TGTGCCAGCAGCCATTCACTAGGGACTTCCTCGAACAATGAGCAGTTCTTC. Its protein is CASSHSLGTSSNNEQFF.